This TCR beta chain was captured in a study of blood T cell repertoires in COVID-19. Germline CDR1 SGDLS, CDR2 YYNGEE. This CDR3 has 13 amino acids. The V gene lost 0 bases and the J gene lost 8 bases, with 6 bases spanning the gap. As handled by the study authors: How many nucleated cells were present was estimated from reference gene primer amplification. Libraries were prepared by immunoSEQ multiplex PCR; TCRdb keeps only in-frame clonotypes and omits some of them. V, J and clone size are taken as reported in that table, and D and trimming were inferred from the DNA itself. Found here are under 85,000 clones, approximately 83% of them singletons; the top ten hold less than 15%.

The TCR originated in a human donor in a cohort sampled during active COVID-19. Sequenced input: peripheral blood. The chain carries TRBV9 and TRBJ1-6; D remains unclear. This CDR3 is CASSVVADSPLHF. The DNA for the CDR3 is TGTGCCAGCAGCGTAGTGGCGGATTCACCCCTCCACTTT.